Below, 30 T cell receptor beta chains from the same sample are listed, as sequenced in a study of post-analysis software for immune sequencing data. Study results and limitations: Compared with controls, patients had more of about 5 TRBV segments, including TRBV5-6, TRBV5-1 and TRBV20-1.

Unique molecular identifiers were built into the TCR beta cDNA libraries. TCRdb analysed the PCR reads with MiXCR anew, one entry per CDR3 protein. The sample has fewer than 700,000 distinct CDR3 sequences, 44% seen once. Their antigens remain unidentified. Material for sequencing was blood. The receptors shown here come from a girl under 18 with multiple sclerosis.

The V gene is TRBV6-6, the J gene TRBJ2-5; 11 bases are a match to TRBD1. The CDR3 spans 16 residues. Germline CDR1 is MNHNY and CDR2 is SVGAGI (reference sequence). V was clipped by 4 bases and J by 5 bases; unmatched bases: 9. Written as DNA, the CDR3 is TGTGCCAGCAGTTGGCCTCGGACAGGGGGCATGGAGACCCAGTACTTC. Protein product: CASSWPRTGGMETQYF.

CDR3 sequence: CASSFSPDTSSLYNEQFF. As DNA, the CDR3 is TGTGCCAGCAGCTTCTCCCCGGATACTAGCTCCTTATACAATGAGCAGTTCTTC. The rearrangement uses TRBV11-3 and TRBJ2-1; possibly TRBD2 for D (6 bases). The CDR3 length is 18 residues. Germline CDR1 and CDR2: SGHNT and YENEEA. V was clipped by 3 bases and J by 4 bases, with 22 bases between them.

This clonotype was detected once. The chain recombines TRBV5-1 with TRBJ2-1; the match to TRBD1 covers 8 bases. In germline, CDR1 is SGHRS, CDR2 YFSETQ. The CDR3 is made up of 15 amino acids. Trimming removed 4 bases from V and 10 bases from J; junction bases left unmatched: 13. CDR3 DNA: TGCGCCAGCAGCCCGCCGGGACAGAGGGACAGGGAGCAGTTCTTC. Amino acids: CASSPPGQRDREQFF.

Notes on this clonotype: Relative to the germline gene, one junction end is altered; a read error may explain this. The chain combines TRBV12-3 or TRBV12-4 with TRBJ2-7, with TRBD2 as a possible D gene (6 bases). This CDR3 comprises 15 residues. The CDR3, as DNA: TGTGCCAGCGGTTTCGCGGGGACCACGTCCTACGAGCAGTACTTC. It translates to CASGFAGTTSYEQYF.

This clonotype showed up just a few times. The V and J genes are TRBV10-2 and TRBJ2-7; 11 bases line up with TRBD2. With 7 bases clipped from V and 2 bases from J, the junction kept 4 bases outside the gene matches. CDR1 and CDR2 from the germline V gene are WSHSY and SAAADI. This CDR3 is 14 amino acids long. CDR3 coding DNA: TGCGCCAGCACCGAGACTAGCGGGACCTACGAGCAGTACTTC. Its protein is CASTETSGTYEQYF.

The V call is TRBV25-1, the J call TRBJ2-4; 7 nucleotides agree with TRBD2. The J call may be mistaken, given a closer DNA end match to TRBJ2-7. The V gene's germline CDR1 is MGHDK and CDR2 SYGVNS. The CDR3 is made up of 14 amino acids. CDR3 DNA sequence: TGTGCCAGCAGTGCTGGGGGGGTGGTCTACGAGCAGTACTTC. This gives the protein CASSAGGVVYEQYF.

The CDR3: CASIAGGVSYEQYF. CDR3 DNA: TGTGCCAGCATTGCGGGAGGGGTATCCTACGAGCAGTACTTC. The rearrangement links TRBV28 to TRBJ2-4, with 9 nucleotides matching TRBD2. The J call may be faulty, since TRBJ2-7 better matches the DNA end. Germline CDR1 MDHEN, CDR2 SYDVKM. This CDR3 contains 14 residues.

A few counts support this clonotype. This chain connects TRBV29-1 to TRBJ2-2; D remains unclear. Germline loops: CDR1 SQVTM, CDR2 ANQGSEA. The CDR3 loop spans 12 amino acids. The V end lost 6 bases, the J end lost 8 bases, and 13 bases lay between the germline ends. DNA for the CDR3: TGCAGCGTGACCGGGCCCATGGGGGAGCTGTTTTTT. Amino acids: CSVTGPMGELFF.

The chain employs TRBV30 and TRBJ2-5; D gene uncertain. The V gene lost 7 bases and the J gene lost 11 bases, with 17 bases spanning the gap. The CDR3 is 11 amino acids. Germline lookup yields CDR1 GTSNPN and CDR2 SVGIG (reference sequence). CDR3 bases: TGTGCCTCAGAGACCCCGGCGGAGCAGTACTTC. It translates to CASETPAEQYF. Filled out from reference TRBV30 and TRBJ2-5, the complete variable domain reads SQTIHQWPATLVQPVGSPLSLECTVEGTSNPNLYWYRQAAGRGLQLLFYSVGIGQISSEVPQNLSASRPQDRQFILSSKKLLLSDSGFYLCASETPAEQYFGPGTRLLVL.

V and J are TRBV7-8 and TRBJ2-3; TRBD1 aligns across 10 bases. This CDR3 is 17 amino acids long. Germline V lookup: CDR1 SGHVS, CDR2 FQNEAQ. The junction had 11 bases not matched to a gene; V was cut back by 4 bases and J by 4 bases. The DNA for the CDR3 is TGTGCCAGCAGCTCCCCGGGACAGGGGCACTTTGCAGATACGCAGTATTTT. Residues: CASSSPGQGHFADTQYF.

This clonotype occurred a few times. The V gene is TRBV12-3 or TRBV12-4, the J gene TRBJ2-7; D might be TRBD2 (5 bases). The CDR3 has 14 residues. Trimming pared 6 bases from V and 0 bases from J, leaving 12 bases between. For the CDR3, the DNA is TGTGCCAGCAGCCCCGGGGAGAGCTCCTACGAGCAGTACTTC. It translates to CASSPGESSYEQYF.

The genes are TRBV5-5 and TRBJ2-7; TRBD1 or TRBD2 may be the D gene (5 bases each). The CDR3 spans 15 residues. V shed 5 bases and J shed 7 bases, with 22 bases lying between them. Germline V gene lookup returns CDR1 SGHKS and CDR2 YYEKEE (reference sequence). The CDR3 loop is CASSFSPGTLNEQYF. The CDR3 DNA sequence: TGTGCCAGCAGTTTTTCTCCCGGGACCCTCAATGAGCAGTACTTC.

This clonotype occurred a few times. This rearrangement joins TRBV6-5 to TRBJ2-5; 9 bases line up with TRBD1. CDR1 MNHEY and CDR2 SVGAGI come from the germline V gene. The ends lost 6 bases at V and 4 bases at J; junction bases unmatched: 3. This CDR3 is 13 amino acids long. The CDR3 sequence is CASRNRGRETQYF. CDR3 nucleotides: TGTGCCAGCAGAAACAGGGGGCGAGAGACCCAGTACTTC.

This clonotype has a handful of counts. The chain recombines TRBV12-3 or TRBV12-4 with TRBJ2-1, with D perhaps TRBD2 (5 bases). This CDR3 has 13 residues. V lost 6 bases and J lost 8, with 14 bases in between. CDR3 coding DNA: TGTGCCAGCAGCGACCGGGAAAGGGATGAGCAGTTCTTC. Translating gives CASSDRERDEQFF.

About this clonotype: One end of the junction is discordant with germline, which a read error may explain. The J gene is TRBJ1-1, the V gene TRBV5-4; D not resolved. CDR1 SGHNT and CDR2 YYREEE come from the germline V gene (reference sequence). The CDR3 has 12 residues. As DNA, the CDR3 is TGTCCCAGCAGCCCTTGGGGCACTGAAGCTTTCTTT. This sequence encodes CPSSPWGTEAFF.

The rearrangement links TRBV7-3 to TRBJ2-1; D possibly corresponds to TRBD2 (5 bases). The germline V and J ends were trimmed by 1 base and 9 bases, with 16 bases remaining between them. The CDR3 covers 15 residues. In germline, CDR1 is SGHTA, CDR2 FQGTGA. The DNA of the CDR3 is TGTGCCAGCAGCTTAAACAGTTTCGCGGGCAGTGAGCAGTTCTTC. This sequence encodes CASSLNSFAGSEQFF. The full variable domain, rest sourced from reference TRBV7-3 and TRBJ2-1, is GAGVSQTPSNKVTEKGKYVELRCDPISGHTALYWYRQSLGQGPEFLIYFQGTGAADDSGLPNDRFFAVRPEGSVSTLKIQRTERGDSAVYLCASSLNSFAGSEQFFGPGTRLTVL.

This clonotype was counted at least ten times. The chain is built from TRBV28 and TRBJ2-4; TRBD1 or TRBD2 may be the D gene (6 bases each). V lost 5 bases and J lost 0, with 11 bases in between. The CDR3 loop spans 15 amino acids. The germline V gene has CDR1 MDHEN and CDR2 SYDVKM. CDR3 residues: CASSRGGQAKNIQYF. CDR3 bases: TGTGCCAGCAGTCGAGGGGGGCAAGCCAAAAACATTCAGTACTTC.

J is TRBJ1-1 and V is TRBV27; D perhaps matches TRBD1 (5 bases). This CDR3 contains 14 residues. The germline V gene has CDR1 MNHEY and CDR2 SMNVEV (reference sequence). Between the trimmed V and J ends, which lost 3 bases and 5 bases, there was a span of 13 bases. CDR3 sequence reads: CASSFGRVGTEAFF. The CDR3 nucleotides read TGTGCCAGCAGTTTCGGCAGGGTGGGGACTGAAGCTTTCTTT.

This clonotype was detected only a few times. This chain uses TRBV12-3 or TRBV12-4 with TRBJ2-1; D is unresolved. The V end was cut by 5 bases, the J end by 0 bases, with 11 bases between. This CDR3 comprises 15 residues. CDR3 sequence (DNA): TGTGCCAGCAGTACCCAGAGCGACTCCTACAATGAGCAGTTCTTC. It is translated as CASSTQSDSYNEQFF.

The CDR3 protein is CASRPLAGGHTGELFF. The CDR3 nucleotides read TGTGCCAGCAGACCCTTAGCGGGAGGACACACCGGGGAGCTGTTTTTT. This chain links TRBV6-2 or TRBV6-3 with TRBJ2-2; the match to TRBD2 covers 10 bases. CDR1 is MNHEY, CDR2 SVGEGT, per germline. J lost 3 bases, V lost 6 bases, and 7 bases had no gene match. This CDR3 is built from 16 residues.

This clonotype was seen a few times. The V and J genes are TRBV12-3 or TRBV12-4 and TRBJ2-4; TRBD2 agrees at 9 bases. This CDR3 region has 13 residues. The V and J ends lost 3 bases and 10 bases, in that order; junction bases with no gene match: 4. CDR3 nucleotide sequence: TGTGCCAGCAGTTTCGAGACTAGCGGTATTCAGTACTTC. The encoded protein is CASSFETSGIQYF.

The chain uses TRBV12-3 or TRBV12-4 and TRBJ1-6, with TRBD1 matching 11 bases. The CDR3 is 15 amino acids. V lost 7 bases and J lost 9; bases outside the gene matches: 8. CDR3 nucleotides: TGTGCCAGCACCGGCGAGGGACAGGGGGTTTCACCCCTCCACTTT. Translation gives CASTGEGQGVSPLHF.

The chain combines TRBV5-1 with TRBJ1-5, with D maybe TRBD1 (6 bases). CDR3 length: 13 amino acids. The germline V gene has CDR1 SGHRS and CDR2 YFSETQ. V was clipped by 4 bases and J by 5 bases, with 10 bases between them. DNA of the CDR3: TGCGCCAGCAGCCAACAGGGTGATCAGCCCCAGCATTTT. Its protein is CASSQQGDQPQHF.

The chain couples TRBV7-9 to TRBJ2-4; 7 nucleotides align to TRBD1. Germline V gene sequence: CDR1 SEHNR, CDR2 FQNEAQ (reference sequence). This CDR3 has 15 amino acids. Trimming took 6 bases from V and 2 from J; bases not matched to a gene: 7. The CDR3: CASSHTGATKNIQYF. The CDR3 DNA reads TGTGCCAGCAGTCATACAGGGGCCACCAAAAACATTCAGTACTTC.

The J gene is TRBJ2-7, the V gene TRBV7-9; D remains ambiguous. V was clipped by 1 base and J by 2 bases, with 9 bases between them. The CDR3 totals 14 residues. Per the germline V gene, CDR1 is SEHNR and CDR2 is FQNEAQ (reference sequence). The CDR3 spells CASSLGMGTYEQYF. The CDR3 bases are TGTGCCAGCAGCTTAGGTATGGGAACCTACGAGCAGTACTTC. The full variable domain, rest sourced from reference TRBV7-9 and TRBJ2-7, is DTGVSQNPRHKITKRGQNVTFRCDPISEHNRLYWYRQTLGQGPEFLTYFQNEAQLEKSRLLSDRFSAERPKGSFSTLEIQRTEQGDSAMYLCASSLGMGTYEQYFGPGTRLTVT.

The chain employs TRBV4-1 and TRBJ2-5; perhaps TRBD2 as D (5 bases). The CDR3 loop spans 15 amino acids. V lost 0 bases and J lost 7, with 15 bases in between. Germline V gene data show CDR1 as MGHRA and CDR2 as YSYEKL. Written as DNA, the CDR3 is TGCGCCAGCAGCCAAGAGCGTTCGGGGAGAGGGACCCAGTACTTC. Its translation: CASSQERSGRGTQYF.

This clonotype was seen a handful of times. V and J are TRBV11-2 and TRBJ2-5, with a tentative D call TRBD1 (5 bases). The J call may be mistaken, given a closer DNA end match to TRBJ2-7. This CDR3 comprises 14 residues. CDR1 is SGHAT and CDR2 is FQNNGV in the germline V gene. As DNA, the CDR3 is TGTGCCAGCAGCTTATCGTGGAAGGGGAACGAGCAGTACTTC. This translates into CASSLSWKGNEQYF.

V is TRBV10-3 and J is TRBJ2-1; possibly TRBD1 for D (6 bases). Germline V gene data show CDR1 as ENHRY and CDR2 as SYGVKD. With 8 bases removed from V and 7 bases from J, the gap between germline ends came to 18 bases. The CDR3 length is 14 residues. CDR3 in amino acids: CAIRWGTKWNEQFF. The CDR3 coding sequence is TGTGCCATCCGTTGGGGGACAAAATGGAATGAGCAGTTCTTC.

This clonotype turned up a few times. CDR3 sequence: CASSQVGTGTGETQYF. The CDR3 region has the DNA TGCGCCAGCAGCCAAGTGGGGACAGGTACTGGAGAGACCCAGTACTTC. The V gene is TRBV4-1, the J gene TRBJ2-5; TRBD1 matches at 8 bases. The CDR3 runs 16 residues. Trimming at V came to 1 base and at J to 4 bases, leaving 8 bases not matched to a gene. Per the germline V gene, CDR1 is MGHRA and CDR2 is YSYEKL.

V gene TRBV9 combines with J gene TRBJ2-1; TRBD1 aligns across 7 bases. The trim removed 2 bases at V and 1 base at J, leaving 6 bases unmatched. Germline values: CDR1 SGDLS, CDR2 YYNGEE. The CDR3 contains 16 residues. The CDR3 DNA is TGTGCCAGCAGCGTCTCGACAGGGAATTCCTACAATGAGCAGTTCTTC. Translation gives CASSVSTGNSYNEQFF.